This T cell receptor (beta chain) is drawn from a study of beta chain features in type 1 diabetes. Expressed TCRB transcripts got sequenced, as all isolated RNA was reverse transcribed. Method: immunoSEQ multiplex PCR; TCRdb's copy keeps in-frame clones and lacks some. The repertoire holds under 500,000 clones, with about 32% as singletons. The sample comprised naive CD4+ T cells from blood. The receptor was derived from a young man in good health.

The CDR3 DNA is TGTGCCAGCAGTGAGACAGGGGGACGCTATGGCTACACCTTC. Its translation: CASSETGGRYGYTF. The chain has TRBV25-1 and TRBJ1-2; 9 bases line up with TRBD1. Germline loops: CDR1 MGHDK, CDR2 SYGVNS. The length of the CDR3 is 14 residues. The ends lost 3 bases at V and 4 bases at J; junction bases unmatched: 3.